These T cell receptor beta chains were read from a single sample in a study of shared clonotypes between healthy human individuals. Sequencing used immunoSEQ multiplex PCR; TCRdb keeps in-frame clones, though not all of them. The sample includes approximately 600,000 clones, roughly 95% seen only once; the top ten take approximately 0.11%. The specimen was naive CD8+ T cells sorted from blood. These TCRs come from a woman in her 30s in good health. Both conserved end residues are part of each CDR3. Each record gives: CDR3 protein, V gene, J gene, clone size, D gene. The D gene is left open where the match is weak. A row's size may be missing; if present it is once, few, many or a size class.

CASSPRSGNTIYF	TRBV13	TRBJ1-3	-	-
CASSFREVEQFF	TRBV27	TRBJ2-1	-	-
CASSLALYEQYF	TRBV7-9	TRBJ2-7	-	-
CASSSLRETSYNEQFF	TRBV28	TRBJ2-1	-	-
CASSLVAYEQYF	TRBV7-8	TRBJ2-7	-	-
CSVWTGMNTEAFF	TRBV29-1	TRBJ1-1	-	-
CASSPQISHYGYTF	TRBV13	TRBJ1-2	-	-
CAWSVPRESNQPQHF	TRBV30	TRBJ1-5	-	-
CASSLDPHRVALYEQYF	TRBV11-2	TRBJ2-7	-	-
CASPSATGELFF	TRBV28	TRBJ2-2	-	-
CASHKSPGHEQFF	TRBV28	TRBJ2-1	once	-
CAWSVLPDRAGEKLFF	TRBV30	TRBJ1-4	-	TRBD1
CASSAGRGGLNEQFF	TRBV7-7	TRBJ2-1	-	TRBD2
CATQGPIEQFF	TRBV6-6	TRBJ2-1	-	-
CASSLGYGQTYEQYF	TRBV13	-	-	-
CASSGRGSNQPQHF	TRBV28	TRBJ1-5	-	-
CASSPRQGTYEQYF	TRBV7-7	TRBJ2-7	few	TRBD1
CAWSVTSGRNEQFF	TRBV30	TRBJ2-1	-	TRBD2
CASSQEVSGSPYEQYF	TRBV4-2	TRBJ2-7	-	-
CASSGVEAFF	TRBV10-2	TRBJ1-1	-	-
CASSQIGADNQPQHF	TRBV4-1	TRBJ1-5	-	-
CASSDTSGGELFF	TRBV10-1	TRBJ2-2	-	-
CASSMTSWETQYF	TRBV27	TRBJ2-5	-	-
CASLRDPQYEQFF	TRBV7-9	TRBJ2-1	-	-
CASSFRDGRQETQYF	TRBV27	TRBJ2-5	-	-
CSADRGSEQFF	TRBV20-1	TRBJ2-1	-	TRBD1
CASSAPETQYF	TRBV10-2	TRBJ2-5	-	-
CASSEGAMNTEAFF	TRBV28	TRBJ1-1	-	TRBD1
CAIGTGGYEQYF	TRBV10-3	TRBJ2-7	-	TRBD1
CASSFRRDREGELFF	TRBV10-1	TRBJ2-2	once	TRBD1
CASSFYSSGYEQYF	TRBV27	TRBJ2-7	-	TRBD2
CASSLEPPEETQYF	TRBV5-1	TRBJ2-5	-	-
CASSQTTLRGLVGETQYF	TRBV4-1	TRBJ2-5	-	-
CASSLRAGHTEAFF	TRBV13	TRBJ1-1	once	-
CATPGGAGGAFF	TRBV2	TRBJ1-1	-	-
CASSLELAGTYEQYF	TRBV7-9	TRBJ2-7	-	TRBD2